Listed below are T cell receptor beta chains from one sample, sequenced in a study of blood T cell repertoires in COVID-19. The repertoire was sequenced with immunoSEQ multiplex PCR; TCRdb's copy has only in-frame clones and lacks some. The sample lists 75,000 to 80,000 clones; around nine tenths were seen once. The sample comprised peripheral blood. The receptor set was obtained from a human donor in a cohort sampled during active COVID-19. The CDR3 runs from the conserved cysteine through the conserved F or W. A D gene is named only where the DNA matches it firmly.

TRBV5-1	TRBJ2-7	.	CASNPSPAGYEQYF
TRBV9	TRBJ1-3	.	CASSVDLRTGGNTIYF
TRBV7-8	TRBJ2-4	TRBD1	CASSPDRGGSRAKNIQYF
TRBV19	TRBJ1-5	.	CASSIDERWAQHF
TRBV7-9	TRBJ1-4	.	CASSLRGGDEKLFF
TRBV19	TRBJ1-5	.	CASSNQGGQPQHF
TRBV23-1	TRBJ2-1	TRBD2	CASGGGYNEQFF
TRBV5-1	TRBJ2-3	.	CASSRTGTLSTDTQYF
TRBV6-5	TRBJ1-1	.	CASRPSTTEAFF
TRBV28	TRBJ1-5	TRBD1	CASRFEAGGWQPQHF
TRBV29-1	TRBJ1-4	.	CSVDKYATNEKLFF
TRBV6-5	TRBJ2-3	.	CASSLPGTDTQYF
TRBV28	TRBJ2-3	.	CASSSRRGSSTDTQYF
TRBV2	TRBJ2-1	TRBD2	CASSPRLAAYSYNEQFF
TRBV6-1	TRBJ1-5	.	CASSEIYNQPQHF
TRBV5-1	TRBJ2-3	.	CASSPPTGSTDTQYF
TRBV19	TRBJ2-4	.	CASSLRGLAKNIQYF
TRBV18	TRBJ1-1	.	CASSPRTLTEAFF
TRBV30	TRBJ1-2	TRBD1	CAWSKSGTGINYGYTF
TRBV5-1	TRBJ2-1	.	CASSLAPNNEQFF
TRBV19	TRBJ1-5	.	CASSQDRLSNQPQHF